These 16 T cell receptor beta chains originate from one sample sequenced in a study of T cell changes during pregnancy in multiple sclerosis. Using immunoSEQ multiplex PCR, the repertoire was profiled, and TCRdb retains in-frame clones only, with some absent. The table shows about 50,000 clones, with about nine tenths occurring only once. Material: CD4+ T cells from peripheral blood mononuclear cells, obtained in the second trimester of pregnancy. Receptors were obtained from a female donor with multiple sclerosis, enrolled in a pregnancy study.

DNA of the CDR3: TGTGCCACCACCCTACGGACAGGGACGGAACTGTTTTTT. This gives the protein CATTLRTGTELFF. V and J are TRBV15 and TRBJ1-4, with 8 bases fitting TRBD1. The V and J ends lost 7 bases and 12 bases, in that order; junction bases with no gene match: 10. This CDR3 has 13 residues. Germline V CDR1 and CDR2: LNHNV, YYDKDF (reference sequence).

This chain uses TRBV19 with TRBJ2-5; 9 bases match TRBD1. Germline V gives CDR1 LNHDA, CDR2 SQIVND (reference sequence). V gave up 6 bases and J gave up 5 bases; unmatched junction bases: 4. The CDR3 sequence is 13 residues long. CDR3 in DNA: TGTGCCAGTAGCCGGGACAGGGTCGAGACCCAGTACTTC. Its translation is CASSRDRVETQYF.

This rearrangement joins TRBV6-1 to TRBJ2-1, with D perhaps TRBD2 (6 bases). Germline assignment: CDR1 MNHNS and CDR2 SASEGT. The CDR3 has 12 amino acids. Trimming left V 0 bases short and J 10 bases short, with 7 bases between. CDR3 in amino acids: CASSEAGGEQFF. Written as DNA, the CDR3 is TGTGCCAGCAGTGAAGCGGGGGGAGAGCAGTTCTTC.

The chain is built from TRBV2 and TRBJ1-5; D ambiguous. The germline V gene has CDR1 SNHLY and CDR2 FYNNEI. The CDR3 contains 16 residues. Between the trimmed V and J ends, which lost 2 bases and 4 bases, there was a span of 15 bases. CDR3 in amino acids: CASSEMGSRKNQPQHF. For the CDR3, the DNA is TGTGCCAGCAGTGAAATGGGTTCGCGGAAAAATCAGCCCCAGCATTTT.

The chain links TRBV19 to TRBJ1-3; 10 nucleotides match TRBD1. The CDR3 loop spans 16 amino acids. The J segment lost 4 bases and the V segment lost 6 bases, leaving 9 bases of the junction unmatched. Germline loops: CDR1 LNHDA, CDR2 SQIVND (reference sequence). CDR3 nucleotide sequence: TGTGCCAGTAGCCGTCGACAGGGGGCGGGCGGAAACACCATATATTTT. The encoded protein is CASSRRQGAGGNTIYF.

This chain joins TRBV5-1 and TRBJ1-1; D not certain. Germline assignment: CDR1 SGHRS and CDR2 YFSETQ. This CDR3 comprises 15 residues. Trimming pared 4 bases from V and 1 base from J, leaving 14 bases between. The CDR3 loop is CASSPRGRTNTEAFF. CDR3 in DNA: TGCGCCAGCAGCCCCCGTGGGAGGACGAACACTGAAGCTTTCTTT.

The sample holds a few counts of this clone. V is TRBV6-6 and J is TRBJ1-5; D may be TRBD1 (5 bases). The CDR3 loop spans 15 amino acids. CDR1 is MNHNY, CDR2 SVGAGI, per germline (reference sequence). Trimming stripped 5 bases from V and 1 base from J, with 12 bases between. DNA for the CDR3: TGTGCCAGCAGTCGTGGACAAGGAAGCAATCAGCCCCAGCATTTT. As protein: CASSRGQGSNQPQHF.

For the CDR3, the DNA is TGCAGTGCTAGACAGGGAAACACCATATATTTT. Encoded protein: CSARQGNTIYF. This chain connects TRBV20-1 to TRBJ1-3; D not resolved. V was cut by 2 bases and J by 4 bases, with 3 bases left in between. This CDR3 has 11 amino acids. Germline values: CDR1 DFQATT, CDR2 SNEGSKA (reference sequence).

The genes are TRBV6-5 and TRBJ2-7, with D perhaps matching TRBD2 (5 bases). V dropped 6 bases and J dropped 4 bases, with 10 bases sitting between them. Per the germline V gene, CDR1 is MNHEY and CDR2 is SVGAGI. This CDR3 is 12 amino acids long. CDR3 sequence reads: CASRRTQYEQYF. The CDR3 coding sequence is TGTGCCAGCAGACGGACTCAGTACGAGCAGTACTTC.

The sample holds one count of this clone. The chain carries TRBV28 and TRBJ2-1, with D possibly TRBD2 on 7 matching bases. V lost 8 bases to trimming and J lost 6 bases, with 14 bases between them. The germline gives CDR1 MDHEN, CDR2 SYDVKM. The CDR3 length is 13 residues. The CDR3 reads CASERGGLNEQFF. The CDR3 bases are TGTGCCAGCGAAAGGGGGGGGCTCAATGAGCAGTTCTTC.

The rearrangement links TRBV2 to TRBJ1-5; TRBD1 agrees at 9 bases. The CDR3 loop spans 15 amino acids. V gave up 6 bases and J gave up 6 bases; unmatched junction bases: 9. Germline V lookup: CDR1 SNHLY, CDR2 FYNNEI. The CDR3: CASRNRDRDLQPQHF. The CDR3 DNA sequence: TGTGCCAGCAGAAACCGGGACAGGGATCTTCAGCCCCAGCATTTT.

The CDR3 spells CASSPSRGTEAFF. The CDR3 region has the DNA TGTGCCAGCTCACCTAGCAGGGGGACTGAAGCTTTCTTT. V and J are TRBV18 and TRBJ1-1; 7 nucleotides agree with TRBD1. Germline V gene data show CDR1 as KGHSH and CDR2 as LQKENI. The V gene end was trimmed by 3 bases and the J gene end by 5 bases; junction bases not matched to a gene: 3. The CDR3 is 13 amino acids.

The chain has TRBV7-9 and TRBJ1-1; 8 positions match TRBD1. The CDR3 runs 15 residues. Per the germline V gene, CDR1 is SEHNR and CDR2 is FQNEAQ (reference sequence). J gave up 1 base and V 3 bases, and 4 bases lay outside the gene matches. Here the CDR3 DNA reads TGTGCCAGCAGCTTTCAGGGGGCGCGGAACACTGAAGCTTTCTTT. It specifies CASSFQGARNTEAFF.

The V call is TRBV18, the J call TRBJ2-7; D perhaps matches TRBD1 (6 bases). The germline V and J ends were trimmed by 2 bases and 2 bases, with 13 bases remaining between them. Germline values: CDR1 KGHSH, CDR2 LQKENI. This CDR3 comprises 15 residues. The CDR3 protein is CASSPSAGEPYEQYF. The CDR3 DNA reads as TGTGCCAGCTCACCATCGGCAGGGGAGCCCTACGAGCAGTACTTC.

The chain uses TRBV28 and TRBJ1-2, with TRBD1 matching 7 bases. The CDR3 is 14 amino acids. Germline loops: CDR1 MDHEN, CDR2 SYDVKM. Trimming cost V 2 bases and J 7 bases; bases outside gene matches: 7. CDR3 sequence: CASSLKITGAGYTF. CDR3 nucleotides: TGTGCCAGCAGTTTAAAAATCACAGGGGCTGGCTACACCTTC.

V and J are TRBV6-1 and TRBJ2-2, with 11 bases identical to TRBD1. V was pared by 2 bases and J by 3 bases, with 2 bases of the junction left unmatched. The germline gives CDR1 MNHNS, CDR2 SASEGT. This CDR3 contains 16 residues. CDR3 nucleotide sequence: TGTGCCAGCAGTGAATGGGACAGGGGGTACACCGGGGAGCTGTTTTTT. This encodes CASSEWDRGYTGELFF.